Below, 28 T cell receptor beta chains from the same sample are listed, as sequenced in a study of cytomegalovirus exposure and HLA in healthy donors. The primer mix had 60 Vbeta and 13 Jbeta primers. Sequencing was performed with immunoSEQ multiplex PCR; in TCRdb, only in-frame clones are kept and a portion is missing. Of around 200,000 clones listed, more than 75% are singletons. Sequencing was done on a sample of PBMCs. The receptors originated from a man aged 40-49 years in good health and CMV-seropositive.

The chain links TRBV4-1 to TRBJ2-5; D may be TRBD2 (6 bases). Germline V gene data show CDR1 as MGHRA and CDR2 as YSYEKL. Trimming removed 5 bases from V and 1 base from J, with 11 bases in between. This CDR3 comprises 14 residues. The CDR3 sequence: CASSFQTSQETQYF. The CDR3 DNA reads TGCGCCAGCAGCTTCCAGACTAGCCAAGAGACCCAGTACTTC.

Here the CDR3 reads CASSPTGGVGTEAFF. The CDR3 DNA reads TGTGCCAGCAGTCCCACAGGGGGCGTGGGCACTGAAGCTTTCTTT. The chain combines TRBV27 with TRBJ1-1; 9 nucleotides match TRBD1. Trimming cost V 5 bases and J 4 bases; bases outside gene matches: 8. Germline-derived CDR1 and CDR2 are MNHEY and SMNVEV (reference sequence). The CDR3 covers 15 residues.

This rearrangement joins TRBV7-9 to TRBJ1-2; 12 nucleotides line up with TRBD1. V dropped 4 bases and J dropped 4; count of bases not matched to a gene: 4. The germline CDR1 and CDR2 sequences are SEHNR and FQNEAQ (reference sequence). The CDR3 spans 15 residues. CDR3 coding DNA: TGTGCCAGCAGCTCCGGGACAGGGGGCCTCTATGGCTACACCTTC. This encodes CASSSGTGGLYGYTF.

As regards this clone: The same CDR3 arises from other DNA sequences in this sample as well. This rearrangement joins TRBV19 to TRBJ1-5; 7 nucleotides agree with TRBD1. Germline V CDR1 and CDR2: LNHDA, SQIVND (reference sequence). This CDR3 comprises 14 residues. J gave up 4 bases and V 5 bases, and 5 bases lay outside the gene matches. The CDR3 DNA reads as TGTGCCAGTAGTTTACGACAGGGTAATCAGCCCCAGCATTTT. Protein: CASSLRQGNQPQHF.

The chain carries TRBV4-2 and TRBJ2-7; 9 bases align to TRBD2. CDR1 LGHNA and CDR2 YNFKEQ come from the germline V gene. The CDR3 is 15 amino acids. V shed 0 bases, J shed 4 bases, and the junction held 4 bases outside the gene matches. In DNA form, the CDR3 reads TGTGCCAGCAGCCAAGAACAGCGGGAGGTGTACGAGCAGTACTTC. Its protein product is CASSQEQREVYEQYF.

The chain recombines TRBV7-2 with TRBJ2-5; 9 bases match TRBD1. The germline V gene encodes CDR1 SGHTA and CDR2 FQGNSA. The V gene end was trimmed by 4 bases and the J gene end by 2 bases; junction bases not matched to a gene: 8. The length of the CDR3 is 16 residues. The CDR3 here is CASSSLGTGYQETQYF. Here the CDR3 DNA reads TGTGCCAGCAGCTCCCTCGGGACAGGGTATCAAGAGACCCAGTACTTC.

The sample holds one count of this clone. The chain recombines TRBV6-1 with TRBJ2-7; TRBD1 matches at 7 bases. This CDR3 is 13 amino acids long. Germline CDR1 MNHNS, CDR2 SASEGT. Losses at the gene ends were 5 bases for V and 2 bases for J; bases not matched to a gene: 3. The CDR3 nucleotides are TGTGCCAGCAGTTGGGACAGAGCCTACGAGCAGTACTTC. The encoded protein is CASSWDRAYEQYF.

The chain employs TRBV5-1 and TRBJ1-1; no firm D call. This CDR3 has 13 amino acids. Germline CDR1 and CDR2: SGHRS and YFSETQ. V dropped 4 bases and J dropped 8 bases, with 15 bases sitting between them. In nucleotides, the CDR3 is TGCGCCAGCAGCGCCGGGGTGCGCGGGGAAGCTTTCTTT. It encodes CASSAGVRGEAFF.

This chain links TRBV4-2 with TRBJ1-5; D remains unclear. Germline values: CDR1 LGHNA, CDR2 YNFKEQ. Trimming pared 1 base from V and 0 bases from J, leaving 13 bases between. CDR3 length: 17 residues. This chain's CDR3 is CASSQVLGSGSNQPQHF. CDR3 sequence (DNA): TGTGCCAGCAGCCAAGTCCTGGGCTCCGGTAGCAATCAGCCCCAGCATTTT.

The table lists this clone with a few counts. The chain combines TRBV6-6 with TRBJ2-3; D not resolved. V gave up 2 bases and J gave up 6 bases, with 6 bases separating them. The CDR3 runs 12 residues. Germline assignment: CDR1 MNHNY and CDR2 SVGAGI (reference sequence). CDR3 nucleotide sequence: TGTGCCAGCAGTTACCTACGGGATACGCAGTATTTT. Amino acids: CASSYLRDTQYF.

This sequence joins TRBV19 and TRBJ2-7, with a tentative D call TRBD2 (6 bases). Deletions cut 5 bases from V and 3 bases from J, with 11 bases between. Germline V gene data show CDR1 as LNHDA and CDR2 as SQIVND (reference sequence). The length of the CDR3 is 13 residues. The CDR3 bases are TGTGCCAGTAGTCCTGGAGCGGGCTACGAGCAGTACGTC. Its protein is CASSPGAGYEQYV.

This rearrangement joins TRBV19 to TRBJ2-7; 10 bases are a match to TRBD2. CDR1 LNHDA and CDR2 SQIVND come from the germline V gene (reference sequence). The trim removed 4 bases at V and 1 base at J, leaving 1 base unmatched. CDR3 size: 14 residues. In DNA form, the CDR3 reads TGTGCCAGTAGTACAGCGGGAGGGTCCTACGAGCAGTACTTC. Protein product: CASSTAGGSYEQYF.

The V call is TRBV5-1, the J call TRBJ1-4, with D possibly matching TRBD1 (5 bases). Per the germline V gene, CDR1 is SGHRS and CDR2 is YFSETQ. V was pared by 4 bases and J by 6 bases, with 16 bases between. The CDR3 extends over 15 amino acids. DNA of the CDR3: TGCGCCAGCAGCCTGAGGACGGGGGGGGATGAAAAACTGTTTTTT. This gives the protein CASSLRTGGDEKLFF.

This clone was detected once. The V gene is TRBV6-5, the J gene TRBJ2-5, with a possible D match to TRBD1 (6 bases). Trimming stripped 5 bases from V and 1 base from J, with 11 bases between. There are 14 residues in the CDR3. CDR1 is MNHEY, CDR2 SVGAGI, per germline. The CDR3 nucleotides are TGTGCCAGCAGTGTTCTGGGGGCCCAAGAGACCCAGTACTTC. This sequence encodes CASSVLGAQETQYF.

The rearrangement links TRBV4-1 to TRBJ1-2, with a possible D match to TRBD1 (6 bases). In germline, CDR1 is MGHRA, CDR2 YSYEKL. There are 19 residues in the CDR3. Trimming stripped 1 base from V and 0 bases from J, with 21 bases between. CDR3 amino acids: CASSQVGPGEGTPNYGYTF. The CDR3 DNA reads TGCGCCAGCAGCCAAGTGGGGCCTGGGGAAGGGACACCTAACTATGGCTACACCTTC.

CDR3 coding DNA: TGCGCCAGCAGCCCGTCGACCGGGGATGCTTTCTTT. Its protein product is CASSPSTGDAFF. V usage is TRBV5-1 and J usage is TRBJ1-1; D is unclear. Trimming shortened V by 4 bases and J by 11 bases, and 15 bases separated the two germline ends. The germline gives CDR1 SGHRS, CDR2 YFSETQ. The CDR3 loop spans 12 amino acids. The full variable domain, with the rest looked up from reference TRBV5-1 and TRBJ1-1, is KAGVTQTPRYLIKTRGQQVTLSCSPISGHRSVSWYQQTPGQGLQFLFEYFSETQRNKGNFPGRFSGRQFSNSRSEMNVSTLELGDSALYLCASSPSTGDAFFGQGTRLTVV.

This clone was counted a few times. The rearrangement links TRBV6-1 to TRBJ2-6, with D tentatively TRBD2 (5 bases). Deletions cut 4 bases from V and 4 bases from J, with 8 bases between. Germline V gives CDR1 MNHNS, CDR2 SASEGT. This CDR3 is built from 14 residues. In DNA, the CDR3 is TGTGCCAGCAGTGGCGCGGGCGGGGCCAACGTCCTGACTTTC. It specifies CASSGAGGANVLTF.

This clone has a single count. The gene calls are TRBV6-5 and TRBJ2-5; D may be TRBD1 (6 bases). CDR1 and CDR2 from the germline V gene are MNHEY and SVGAGI. The CDR3 length is 16 residues. V gave up 0 bases and J gave up 5 bases, with 16 bases separating them. The CDR3 DNA reads TGTGCCAGCAGTTACTCGATAGCAGGGGACGGGGAGACCCAGTACTTC. Translation: CASSYSIAGDGETQYF.

The chain has TRBV5-1 and TRBJ2-1, with 11 bases that match TRBD2. Per the germline V gene, CDR1 is SGHRS and CDR2 is YFSETQ. This CDR3 contains 18 residues. V gave up 0 bases and J gave up 4 bases; unmatched junction bases: 9. This CDR3 is CASSLGLAGPMTYNEQFF. The CDR3 nucleotides are TGCGCCAGCAGCTTGGGACTAGCGGGACCAATGACATACAATGAGCAGTTCTTC.

This clone occurred a few times. The chain employs TRBV23-1 and TRBJ2-3, with 8 positions matching TRBD2. TRBV23-1 belongs to the ORF category, with a function that is uncertain. After removal of 0 bases from V and 1 base from J, the junction contained 9 bases not matched to a gene. CDR3 length: 18 residues. The CDR3 bases are TGCGCCAGCAGTCAATCGAAGCCCAACGGGAGGGGCACAGATACGCAGTATTTT. Protein: CASSQSKPNGRGTDTQYF.

The DNA for the CDR3 is TGTGCCAGCAGGCGACATATTCAGGCGCAAGAGACCCAGTACTTC. It translates to CASRRHIQAQETQYF. The chain carries TRBV6-1 and TRBJ2-5; D call uncertain. Deletions cut 6 bases from V and 2 bases from J, with 16 bases between. This CDR3 region has 15 residues. Germline V gives CDR1 MNHNS, CDR2 SASEGT.

The rearrangement links TRBV5-1 to TRBJ1-5; D is possibly TRBD1 (6 bases). CDR3 size: 14 residues. V was trimmed by 0 bases and J by 8 bases, leaving 12 bases between them. Germline V gene data show CDR1 as SGHRS and CDR2 as YFSETQ. CDR3 nucleotides: TGCGCCAGCAGCTTGGTAGGAGGGGGGGAGCCCCAGCATTTT. Amino acids: CASSLVGGGEPQHF. Combining the CDR3 with reference TRBV5-1 and TRBJ1-5 gives the whole variable domain KAGVTQTPRYLIKTRGQQVTLSCSPISGHRSVSWYQQTPGQGLQFLFEYFSETQRNKGNFPGRFSGRQFSNSRSEMNVSTLELGDSALYLCASSLVGGGEPQHFGDGTRLSIL.

The chain combines TRBV5-5 with TRBJ1-5; D gene uncertain. This CDR3 comprises 15 residues. CDR1 is SGHKS, CDR2 YYEKEE, per germline (reference sequence). V was cut by 0 bases and J by 0 bases, with 7 bases left in between. The CDR3 nucleotides read TGTGCCAGCAGCTTGGTGGGCCATAGCAATCAGCCCCAGCATTTT. Its translation: CASSLVGHSNQPQHF.

This clone was recorded once. The chain recombines TRBV5-1 with TRBJ2-5; 7 bases agree with TRBD2. Germline loops: CDR1 SGHRS, CDR2 YFSETQ. CDR3 length: 14 residues. V shed 1 base and J 3 bases; nucleotides not matched to a gene: 3. The DNA of the CDR3 is TGCGCCAGCAGCTTGATGGGGGGGGAAGAGACCCAGTACTTC. This translates into CASSLMGGEETQYF.

CDR3 loop: CASSGGRGVREKLFF. CDR3 DNA: TGCGCCAGCAGCGGGGGCCGAGGGGTTCGCGAAAAACTGTTTTTT. The gene calls are TRBV5-1 and TRBJ1-4, with D perhaps TRBD1 (6 bases). There are 15 residues in the CDR3. Germline values: CDR1 SGHRS, CDR2 YFSETQ. The V end was cut by 4 bases, the J end by 8 bases, with 18 bases between.

This clone was recorded only once. V is TRBV28 and J is TRBJ1-4, with D perhaps TRBD1 (5 bases). Looked up from germline, CDR1 is MDHEN and CDR2 is SYDVKM. The CDR3 loop spans 16 amino acids. Trimming took 7 bases from V and 7 from J, leaving 22 bases between them. The CDR3, as DNA: TGTGCCAGCACCTTGGGCGGGGCCATCATTCGTGAAAAACTGTTTTTT. The encoded protein is CASTLGGAIIREKLFF.

The rearrangement links TRBV5-1 to TRBJ2-2; no reliable D call. Germline V CDR1 and CDR2: SGHRS, YFSETQ. Trimming cost V 4 bases and J 6 bases, with 7 bases left between them. The CDR3 has 12 amino acids. CDR3 region: CASSLLAGELFF. In DNA form, the CDR3 reads TGCGCCAGCAGCCTTCTAGCCGGGGAGCTGTTTTTT.

The chain carries TRBV9 and TRBJ1-1; 9 nucleotides agree with TRBD1. V lost 4 bases to trimming and J lost 7 bases; unmatched junction nucleotides: 11. Germline values: CDR1 SGDLS, CDR2 YYNGEE. The CDR3 has 15 residues. The CDR3 bases are TGTGCCAGCAGCTCAACACCGGGACAGGGTAGTGAAGCTTTCTTT. Protein: CASSSTPGQGSEAFF.